This T cell receptor (beta chain) was captured in a study of control samples from healthy donors and cancer patients. Trimming pared 3 bases from V and 9 bases from J, leaving 6 bases between. This CDR3 spans 12 amino acids. The table came from immunoSEQ multiplex PCR; TCRdb's copy has only in-frame clones and leaves some out. The sample consists of more than 10,000 clones, 85% to 95% of them appearing once. This clone was recorded a few times. This receptor was obtained from an older man with lung cancer. Material for sequencing was PBMCs. V usage is TRBV12-3 or TRBV12-4 and J usage is TRBJ1-6; no reliable D call. The CDR3 here is CASSFWISPLHF. The CDR3 coding sequence is TGTGCCAGCAGTTTTTGGATTTCACCCCTCCACTTT.